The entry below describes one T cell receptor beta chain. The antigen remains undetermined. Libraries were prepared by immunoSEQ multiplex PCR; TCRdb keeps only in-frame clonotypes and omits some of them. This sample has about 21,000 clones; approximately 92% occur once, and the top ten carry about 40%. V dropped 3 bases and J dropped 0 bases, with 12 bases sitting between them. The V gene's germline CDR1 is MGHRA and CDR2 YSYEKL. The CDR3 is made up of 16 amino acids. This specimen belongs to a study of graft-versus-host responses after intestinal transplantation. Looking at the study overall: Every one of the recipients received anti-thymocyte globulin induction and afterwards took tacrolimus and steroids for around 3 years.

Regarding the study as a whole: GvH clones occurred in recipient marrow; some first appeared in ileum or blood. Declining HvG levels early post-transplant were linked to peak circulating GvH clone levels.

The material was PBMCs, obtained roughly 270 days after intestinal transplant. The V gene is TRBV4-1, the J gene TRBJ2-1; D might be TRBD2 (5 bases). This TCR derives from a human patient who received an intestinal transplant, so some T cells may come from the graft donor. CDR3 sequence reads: CASSHPGIGSYNEQFF. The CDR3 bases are TGCGCCAGCAGCCATCCCGGGATAGGCTCCTACAATGAGCAGTTCTTC.